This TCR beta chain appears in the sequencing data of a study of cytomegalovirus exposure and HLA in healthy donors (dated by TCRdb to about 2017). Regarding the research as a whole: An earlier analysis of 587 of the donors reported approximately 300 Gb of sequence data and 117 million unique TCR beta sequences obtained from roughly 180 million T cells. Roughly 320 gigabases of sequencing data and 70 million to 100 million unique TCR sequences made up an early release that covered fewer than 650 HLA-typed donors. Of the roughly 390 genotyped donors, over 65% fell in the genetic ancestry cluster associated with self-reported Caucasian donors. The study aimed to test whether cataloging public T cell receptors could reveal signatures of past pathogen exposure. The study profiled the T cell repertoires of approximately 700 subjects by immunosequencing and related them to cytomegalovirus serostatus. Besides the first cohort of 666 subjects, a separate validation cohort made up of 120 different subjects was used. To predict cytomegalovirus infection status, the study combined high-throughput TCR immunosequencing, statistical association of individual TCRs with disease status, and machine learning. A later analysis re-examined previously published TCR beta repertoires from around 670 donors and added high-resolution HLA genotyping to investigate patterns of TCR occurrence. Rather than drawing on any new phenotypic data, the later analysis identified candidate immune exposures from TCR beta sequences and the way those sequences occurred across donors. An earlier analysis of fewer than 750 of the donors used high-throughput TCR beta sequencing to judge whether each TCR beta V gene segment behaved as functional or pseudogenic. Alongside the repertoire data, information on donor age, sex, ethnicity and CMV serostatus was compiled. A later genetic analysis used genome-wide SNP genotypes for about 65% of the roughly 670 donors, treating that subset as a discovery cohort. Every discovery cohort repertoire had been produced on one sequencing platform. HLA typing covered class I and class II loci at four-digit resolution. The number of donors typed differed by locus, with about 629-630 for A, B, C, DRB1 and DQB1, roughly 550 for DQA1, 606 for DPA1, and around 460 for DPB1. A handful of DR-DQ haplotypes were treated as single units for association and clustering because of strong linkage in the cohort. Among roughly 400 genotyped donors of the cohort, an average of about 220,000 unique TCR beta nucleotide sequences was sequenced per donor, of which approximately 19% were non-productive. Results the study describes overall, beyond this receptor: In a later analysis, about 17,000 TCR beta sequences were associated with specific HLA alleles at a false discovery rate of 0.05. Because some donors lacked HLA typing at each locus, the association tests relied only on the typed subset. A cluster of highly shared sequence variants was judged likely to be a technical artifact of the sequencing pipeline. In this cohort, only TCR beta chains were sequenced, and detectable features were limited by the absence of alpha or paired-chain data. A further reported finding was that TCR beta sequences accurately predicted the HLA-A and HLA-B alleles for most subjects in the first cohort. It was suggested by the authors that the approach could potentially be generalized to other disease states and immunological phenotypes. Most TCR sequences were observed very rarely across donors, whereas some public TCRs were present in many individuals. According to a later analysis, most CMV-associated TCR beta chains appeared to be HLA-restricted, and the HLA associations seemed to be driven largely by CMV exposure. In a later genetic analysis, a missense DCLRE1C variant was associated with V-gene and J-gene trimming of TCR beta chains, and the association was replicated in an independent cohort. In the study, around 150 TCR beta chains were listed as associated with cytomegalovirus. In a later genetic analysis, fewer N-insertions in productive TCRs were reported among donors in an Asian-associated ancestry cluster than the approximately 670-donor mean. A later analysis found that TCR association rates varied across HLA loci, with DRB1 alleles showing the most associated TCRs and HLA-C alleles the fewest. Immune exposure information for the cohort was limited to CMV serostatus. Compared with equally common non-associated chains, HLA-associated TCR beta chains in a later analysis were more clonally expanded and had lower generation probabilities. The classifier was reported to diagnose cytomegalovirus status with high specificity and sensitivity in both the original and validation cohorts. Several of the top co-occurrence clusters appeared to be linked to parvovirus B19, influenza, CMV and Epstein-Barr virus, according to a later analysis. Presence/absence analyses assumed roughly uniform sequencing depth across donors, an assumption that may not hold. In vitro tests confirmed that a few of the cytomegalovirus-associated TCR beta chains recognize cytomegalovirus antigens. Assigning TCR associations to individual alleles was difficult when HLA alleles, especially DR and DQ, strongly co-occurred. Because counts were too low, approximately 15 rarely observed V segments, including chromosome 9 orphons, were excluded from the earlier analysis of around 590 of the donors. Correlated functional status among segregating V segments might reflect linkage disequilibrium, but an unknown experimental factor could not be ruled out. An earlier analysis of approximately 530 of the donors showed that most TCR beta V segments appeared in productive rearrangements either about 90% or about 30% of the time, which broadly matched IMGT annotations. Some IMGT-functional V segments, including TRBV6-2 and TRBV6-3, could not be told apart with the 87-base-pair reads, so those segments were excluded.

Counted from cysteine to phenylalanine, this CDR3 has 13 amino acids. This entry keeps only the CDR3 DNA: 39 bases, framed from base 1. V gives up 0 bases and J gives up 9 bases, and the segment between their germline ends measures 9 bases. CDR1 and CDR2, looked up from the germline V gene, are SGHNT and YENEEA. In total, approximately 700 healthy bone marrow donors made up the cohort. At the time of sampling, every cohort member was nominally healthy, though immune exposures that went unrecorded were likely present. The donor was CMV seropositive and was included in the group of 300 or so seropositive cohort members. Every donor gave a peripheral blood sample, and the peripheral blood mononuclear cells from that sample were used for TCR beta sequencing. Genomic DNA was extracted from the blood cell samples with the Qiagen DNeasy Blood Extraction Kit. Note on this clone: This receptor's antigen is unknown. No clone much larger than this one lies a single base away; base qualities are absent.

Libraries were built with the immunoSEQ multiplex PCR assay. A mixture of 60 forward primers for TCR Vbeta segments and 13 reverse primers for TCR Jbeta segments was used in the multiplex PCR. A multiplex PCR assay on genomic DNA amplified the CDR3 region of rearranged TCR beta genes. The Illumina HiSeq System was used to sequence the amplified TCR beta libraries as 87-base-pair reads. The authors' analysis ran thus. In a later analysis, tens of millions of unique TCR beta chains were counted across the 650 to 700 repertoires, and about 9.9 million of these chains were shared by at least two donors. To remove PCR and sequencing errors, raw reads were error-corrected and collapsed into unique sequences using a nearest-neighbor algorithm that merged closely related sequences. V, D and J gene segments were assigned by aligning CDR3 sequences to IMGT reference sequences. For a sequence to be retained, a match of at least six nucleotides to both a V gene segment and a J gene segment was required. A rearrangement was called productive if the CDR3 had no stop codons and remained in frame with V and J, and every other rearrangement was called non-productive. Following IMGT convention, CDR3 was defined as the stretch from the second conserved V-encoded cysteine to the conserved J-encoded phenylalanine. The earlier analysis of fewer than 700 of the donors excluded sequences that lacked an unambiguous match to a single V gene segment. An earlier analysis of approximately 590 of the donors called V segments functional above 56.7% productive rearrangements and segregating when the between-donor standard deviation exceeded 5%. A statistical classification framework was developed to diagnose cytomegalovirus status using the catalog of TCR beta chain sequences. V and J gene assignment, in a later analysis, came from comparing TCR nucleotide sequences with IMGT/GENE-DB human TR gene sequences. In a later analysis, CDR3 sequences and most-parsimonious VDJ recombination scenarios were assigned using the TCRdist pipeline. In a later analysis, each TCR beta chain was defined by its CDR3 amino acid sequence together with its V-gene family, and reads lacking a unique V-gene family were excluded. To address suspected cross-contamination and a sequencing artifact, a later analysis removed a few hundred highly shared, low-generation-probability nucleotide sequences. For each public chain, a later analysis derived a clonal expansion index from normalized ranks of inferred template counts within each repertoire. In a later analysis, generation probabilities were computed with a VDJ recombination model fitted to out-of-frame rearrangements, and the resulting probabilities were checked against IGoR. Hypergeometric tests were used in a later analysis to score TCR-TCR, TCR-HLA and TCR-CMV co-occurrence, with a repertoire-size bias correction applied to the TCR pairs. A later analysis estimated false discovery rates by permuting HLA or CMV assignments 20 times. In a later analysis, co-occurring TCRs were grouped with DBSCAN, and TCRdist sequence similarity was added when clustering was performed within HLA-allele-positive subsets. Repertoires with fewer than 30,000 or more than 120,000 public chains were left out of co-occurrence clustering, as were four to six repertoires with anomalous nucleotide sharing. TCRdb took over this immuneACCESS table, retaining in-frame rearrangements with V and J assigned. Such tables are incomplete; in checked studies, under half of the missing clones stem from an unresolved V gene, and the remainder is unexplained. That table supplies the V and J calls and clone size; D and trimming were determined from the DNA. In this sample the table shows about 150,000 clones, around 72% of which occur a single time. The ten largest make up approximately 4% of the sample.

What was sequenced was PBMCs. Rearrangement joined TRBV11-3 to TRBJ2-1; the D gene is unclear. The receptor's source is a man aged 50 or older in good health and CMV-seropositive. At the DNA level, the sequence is TGTGCCAGCAGCTTAGACCTAGACGCTGAGCAGTTCTTC. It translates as CASSLDLDAEQFF.